The 30 T cell receptor beta chains presented below share a single source sample, sequenced in a study of cytomegalovirus exposure and HLA in healthy donors (dated by TCRdb to 2017 to 2019). The receptor library was made with the immunoSEQ multiplex PCR assay. The multiplex PCR relied on a mix of 60 forward primers for TCR Vbeta segments and 13 reverse primers for TCR Jbeta segments. TCRdb provides this immuneACCESS table in a form limited to in-frame rearrangements. Some clones are lacking; in checked studies, under half of them reflect an unresolved V gene, and why the rest are absent is not known. The sample table includes approximately 180,000 clones. 6.5% of the sample is held by the ten biggest clonotypes. The sample taken for sequencing was PBMCs. The source is a man aged 25 to 40 in good health and CMV-seronegative.

This chain links TRBV10-3 with TRBJ2-3; 13 bases agree with TRBD2. The CDR3 loop spans 15 amino acids. V was clipped by 6 bases and J by 3 bases; unmatched bases: 3. Germline V gene sequence: CDR1 ENHRY, CDR2 SYGVKD. CDR3 DNA: TGTGCCATCAGGGGGACTAGCGGGAATACAGATACGCAGTATTTT. This encodes CAIRGTSGNTDTQYF.

CDR3 amino acids: CASSLILTSGYNEQFF. The CDR3 DNA reads as TGCGCCAGCAGCCTCATCTTGACTAGCGGATACAATGAGCAGTTCTTC. The gene calls are TRBV4-1 and TRBJ2-1; 9 bases are a match to TRBD2. This CDR3 contains 16 residues. Germline CDR1 is MGHRA and CDR2 is YSYEKL. Losses at the gene ends were 4 bases for V and 4 bases for J; bases not matched to a gene: 8.

The rearrangement links TRBV6-1 to TRBJ1-5, with TRBD1 identical over 10 bases. V was clipped by 4 bases and J by 3 bases; unmatched bases: 3. Germline loops: CDR1 MNHNS, CDR2 SASEGT. This CDR3 has 15 residues. CDR3 sequence reads: CASSAGTGVNQPQHF. The CDR3 bases are TGTGCCAGCAGTGCCGGGACAGGGGTCAATCAGCCCCAGCATTTT.

This chain connects TRBV9 to TRBJ2-5; perhaps TRBD2 as D (5 bases). The length of the CDR3 is 16 residues. V lost 6 bases to trimming and J lost 1 base, with 19 bases between them. Germline V CDR1 and CDR2: SGDLS, YYNGEE. CDR3 residues: CASNSLAGGAQETQYF. CDR3 sequence (DNA): TGTGCCAGCAACTCCTTGGCGGGCGGAGCCCAAGAGACCCAGTACTTC.

This chain uses TRBV19 with TRBJ1-2; D remains ambiguous. Germline V gene sequence: CDR1 LNHDA, CDR2 SQIVND (reference sequence). V lost 2 bases and J lost 2, with 6 bases in between. The CDR3 sequence is 13 residues long. Here the CDR3 reads CASSITENYGYTF. CDR3 DNA sequence: TGTGCCAGTAGTATAACAGAAAACTATGGCTACACCTTC. The entire variable domain, with the rest obtained from reference TRBV19 and TRBJ1-2, is as follows: DGGITQSPKYLFRKEGQNVTLSCEQNLNHDAMYWYRQDPGQGLRLIYYSQIVNDFQKGDIAEGYSVSREKKESFPLTVTSAQKNPTAFYLCASSITENYGYTFGSGTRLTVV.

The chain links TRBV7-9 to TRBJ1-1; D gene ambiguous. V was trimmed by 0 bases and J by 4 bases, leaving 12 bases between them. This CDR3 is 15 amino acids long. Looked up from germline, CDR1 is SEHNR and CDR2 is FQNEAQ (reference sequence). The DNA of the CDR3 is TGTGCCAGCAGCTTAGCCGGCGGAGGAGGCACTGAAGCTTTCTTT. Translation gives CASSLAGGGGTEAFF. The full variable domain, rest sourced from reference TRBV7-9 and TRBJ1-1, is DTGVSQNPRHKITKRGQNVTFRCDPISEHNRLYWYRQTLGQGPEFLTYFQNEAQLEKSRLLSDRFSAERPKGSFSTLEIQRTEQGDSAMYLCASSLAGGGGTEAFFGQGTRLTVV.

The chain has TRBV7-9 and TRBJ2-5, with 8 bases lining up with TRBD2. CDR3 length: 16 residues. The V gene end was trimmed by 2 bases and the J gene end by 5 bases; junction bases not matched to a gene: 10. Germline V gene sequence: CDR1 SEHNR, CDR2 FQNEAQ (reference sequence). This CDR3 reads CASSLIAGTSRETQYF. CDR3 nucleotide sequence: TGTGCCAGCAGCTTAATTGCGGGGACTAGTCGGGAGACCCAGTACTTC.

The chain is built from TRBV27 and TRBJ2-7, with TRBD2 identical over 7 bases. The V and J ends lost 6 bases and 5 bases, in that order; junction bases with no gene match: 13. Germline CDR1 is MNHEY and CDR2 is SMNVEV (reference sequence). The CDR3 runs 15 residues. The CDR3 is CASSLWGGTVDEQYF. CDR3 sequence (DNA): TGTGCCAGCAGCTTGTGGGGGGGGACGGTGGACGAGCAGTACTTC.

The chain carries TRBV6-5 and TRBJ2-7, with 13 bases lining up with TRBD2. The CDR3 consists of 15 residues. Trimming took 2 bases from V and 3 from J; bases not matched to a gene: 1. Germline CDR1 reads MNHEY; CDR2 reads SVGAGI. The CDR3 here is CASSYGTSGNYEQYF. In nucleotides, the CDR3 is TGTGCCAGCAGTTACGGGACTAGCGGGAACTACGAGCAGTACTTC.

The rearrangement uses TRBV7-5 and TRBJ2-7; the table calls TRBD1, which could not be checked here. TRBV7-5 is a recognized pseudogene. This CDR3 has 12 residues. The CDR3 DNA reads TGTGTCAGAAGCTTAGGCCAGTACGAGCAGTACTTC. Translating gives CVRSLGQYEQYF.

The V call is TRBV6-5, the J call TRBJ2-7, with 9 nucleotides matching TRBD1. In germline, CDR1 is MNHEY, CDR2 SVGAGI. After removal of 9 bases from V and 3 bases from J, the junction contained 12 bases not matched to a gene. The CDR3 is 15 residues long. The CDR3 here is CASNPLQGAGYEQYF. The CDR3 DNA sequence: TGTGCCAGTAATCCTTTACAGGGGGCCGGCTACGAGCAGTACTTC.

The chain is built from TRBV27 and TRBJ2-5; 12 nucleotides agree with TRBD1. The CDR3 loop spans 14 amino acids. V shed 9 bases and J 11 bases; nucleotides not matched to a gene: 13. Germline CDR1 MNHEY, CDR2 SMNVEV (reference sequence). CDR3 DNA sequence: TGTGCCAGTACACCGGGACAGGGGGCTAAAGAGCAGTACTTC. This gives the protein CASTPGQGAKEQYF.

The gene calls are TRBV6-1 and TRBJ2-7, with a tentative D call TRBD1 (6 bases). This CDR3 is built from 13 residues. V lost 4 bases to trimming and J lost 0 bases, with 7 bases between them. The germline gives CDR1 MNHNS, CDR2 SASEGT. CDR3 in amino acids: CASSGQASYEQYF. The DNA of the CDR3 is TGTGCCAGCAGTGGACAGGCCTCCTACGAGCAGTACTTC.

The gene calls are TRBV15 and TRBJ2-2; D gene uncertain. This CDR3 has 13 residues. V gave up 1 base and J gave up 5 bases, with 5 bases separating them. Germline assignment: CDR1 LNHNV and CDR2 YYDKDF (reference sequence). The CDR3 sequence: CATSRGGTGELFF. The CDR3, as DNA: TGTGCCACCAGCAGAGGAGGTACCGGGGAGCTGTTTTTT.

The genes are TRBV5-1 and TRBJ2-6; weak D call: TRBD1 (5 bases). Trimming pared 4 bases from V and 5 bases from J, leaving 19 bases between. Germline assignment: CDR1 SGHRS and CDR2 YFSETQ. The CDR3 runs to 17 residues. CDR3 nucleotide sequence: TGCGCCAGCAGCCCCACCCCGACAGTTGTATGGGCCAACGTCCTGACTTTC. This encodes CASSPTPTVVWANVLTF. The full variable domain, in which reference TRBV5-1 and TRBJ2-6 provide the parts outside the CDR3, is KAGVTQTPRYLIKTRGQQVTLSCSPISGHRSVSWYQQTPGQGLQFLFEYFSETQRNKGNFPGRFSGRQFSNSRSEMNVSTLELGDSALYLCASSPTPTVVWANVLTFGAGSRLTVL.

CDR3 in amino acids: CASSPVRGAGEQYF. The CDR3 DNA reads TGTGCCAGCTCACCTGTCAGGGGGGCCGGCGAGCAGTACTTC. This chain links TRBV18 with TRBJ2-7; weak D call: TRBD1 (7 bases). Germline V gene lookup returns CDR1 KGHSH and CDR2 LQKENI. Trimming took off 3 bases at V and 6 bases at J, with 15 bases between the two ends. This CDR3 is 14 amino acids long.

The chain recombines TRBV12-5 with TRBJ2-1, with 8 bases matching TRBD2. Germline assignment: CDR1 LGHNT and CDR2 FRNRAP. J lost 8 bases, V lost 1 base, and 7 bases had no gene match. The CDR3 is 15 amino acids. CDR3 DNA: TGTGCTAGTGGTTTGGGACTAACTAGCGGCGATGAGCAGTTCTTC. It codes for CASGLGLTSGDEQFF.

The chain is built from TRBV5-5 and TRBJ1-1; tentative D call: TRBD1 (6 bases). Germline lookup yields CDR1 SGHKS and CDR2 YYEKEE (reference sequence). The V and J ends lost 0 bases and 3 bases respectively, with 12 bases between them. The CDR3 extends over 15 amino acids. The CDR3 sequence: CASSLAGVGDTEAFF. The CDR3 DNA reads TGTGCCAGCAGCTTGGCAGGGGTCGGGGACACTGAAGCTTTCTTT.

The rearrangement uses TRBV2 and TRBJ1-5; possible D gene TRBD1, 5 bases. V was shortened by 2 bases and J by 4 bases, with 9 bases between the two germline ends. There are 14 residues in the CDR3. CDR1 SNHLY and CDR2 FYNNEI come from the germline V gene. The CDR3 sequence: CASSEKTANQPQHF. The DNA of the CDR3 is TGTGCCAGCAGTGAAAAGACAGCTAATCAGCCCCAGCATTTT.

This chain connects TRBV6-6 to TRBJ2-1; 11 bases line up with TRBD2. V lost 0 bases to trimming and J lost 4 bases; unmatched junction nucleotides: 2. Germline V gives CDR1 MNHNY, CDR2 SVGAGI (reference sequence). CDR3 length: 16 amino acids. The CDR3 sequence: CASSYSTSGVYNEQFF. CDR3 nucleotide sequence: TGTGCCAGCAGTTACTCGACTAGCGGGGTTTACAATGAGCAGTTCTTC.

The chain uses TRBV28 and TRBJ1-5; a weak D match, TRBD1 (5 bases). The CDR3 runs to 15 residues. Looked up from germline, CDR1 is MDHEN and CDR2 is SYDVKM. Trimming removed 3 bases at V and 2 bases at J, with 11 bases between. CDR3 sequence reads: CASSLGGEGNQPQHF. In nucleotides, the CDR3 is TGTGCCAGCAGTTTGGGGGGGGAGGGCAATCAGCCCCAGCATTTT.

This sequence joins TRBV30 and TRBJ2-5, with 12 bases identical to TRBD2. V lost 7 bases and J lost 6; bases outside the gene matches: 6. The CDR3 has 13 residues. Germline V lookup: CDR1 GTSNPN, CDR2 SVGIG (reference sequence). The CDR3 DNA reads as TGTGCCTCTATGCTAGCGGGGGGGAAGACCCAGTACTTC. It translates to CASMLAGGKTQYF.

In nucleotides, the CDR3 is TGTGCCAGCAGCCCTCGGGGGGAGCGGGGGGTAAATGAGCAGTTCTTC. This gives the protein CASSPRGERGVNEQFF. The J gene is TRBJ2-1, the V gene TRBV13; 9 bases are shared with TRBD2. Germline V gene lookup returns CDR1 PRHDT and CDR2 FYEKMQ (reference sequence). The CDR3 consists of 16 residues. With 5 bases clipped from V and 7 bases from J, the junction kept 12 bases outside the gene matches.

The chain recombines TRBV7-2 with TRBJ1-2; no reliable D call. Germline V gene lookup returns CDR1 SGHTA and CDR2 FQGNSA. This CDR3 has 12 amino acids. The V end lost 5 bases, the J end lost 4 bases, and 8 bases lay between the germline ends. The DNA of the CDR3 is TGTGCCAGCAGCCCTGACTTCTATGGCTACACCTTC. Protein product: CASSPDFYGYTF.

CDR3 residues: CASSRISGGRQETQYF. The CDR3 DNA sequence: TGTGCCAGCAGCCGTATTAGCGGGGGGCGACAAGAGACCCAGTACTTC. The chain joins TRBV4-2 to TRBJ2-5, with 10 nucleotides matching TRBD2. Germline V gene sequence: CDR1 LGHNA, CDR2 YNFKEQ. The CDR3 totals 16 residues. V lost 4 bases to trimming and J lost 2 bases; unmatched junction nucleotides: 7.

This rearrangement joins TRBV2 to TRBJ2-7; 12 nucleotides agree with TRBD1. The CDR3 is 15 residues long. Unmatched junction bases numbered 5, after V lost 6 bases and J lost 2 bases. The germline gives CDR1 SNHLY, CDR2 FYNNEI. CDR3 sequence (DNA): TGTGCCAGCAGCCGGGACAGGGGGCTTACCTACGAGCAGTACTTC. Protein sequence: CASSRDRGLTYEQYF.

The chain combines TRBV27 with TRBJ2-4; 9 positions agree with TRBD2. Germline V gene sequence: CDR1 MNHEY, CDR2 SMNVEV (reference sequence). This CDR3 has 18 amino acids. Losses at the gene ends were 6 bases for V and 3 bases for J; bases not matched to a gene: 15. The CDR3 reads CASSLVLAGGPHKNIQYF. The CDR3 nucleotides are TGTGCCAGCAGCCTGGTTCTGGCGGGAGGGCCGCACAAAAACATTCAGTACTTC.

The J gene is TRBJ1-1, the V gene TRBV5-1; the D gene is possibly TRBD1 (5 bases). The V end lost 3 bases, the J end lost 8 bases, and 26 bases lay between the germline ends. This CDR3 has 17 residues. The germline V gene has CDR1 SGHRS and CDR2 YFSETQ. The CDR3 region has the DNA TGCGCCAGCAGCTCATCCGGGAGGTCAGGGATTACCTTCGAAGCTTTCTTT. Its translation: CASSSSGRSGITFEAFF.

The chain couples TRBV27 to TRBJ2-5, with TRBD2 as a possible D gene (6 bases). CDR3 length equals 15 residues. V lost 6 bases and J lost 0, with 14 bases in between. Germline CDR1 reads MNHEY; CDR2 reads SMNVEV (reference sequence). The CDR3 nucleotides read TGTGCCAGCAGCCCGGGAGCCCAGTACCAAGAGACCCAGTACTTC. Translating it yields CASSPGAQYQETQYF.

This chain uses TRBV27 with TRBJ1-2; possibly TRBD1 for D (5 bases). The CDR3 totals 12 residues. Germline loops: CDR1 MNHEY, CDR2 SMNVEV (reference sequence). Trimming shortened V by 5 bases and J by 6 bases, and 10 bases separated the two germline ends. CDR3 loop: CASSPGTNGYTF. CDR3 bases: TGTGCCAGCAGTCCCGGGACTAATGGCTACACCTTC.